These 13 T cell receptor beta chains were sequenced from one sample in a study of blood T cell repertoires in COVID-19 (dated by TCRdb to the early 2020s). Libraries were prepared through the immunoSEQ multiplex PCR assay. TCRdb retrieved this table from immuneACCESS and kept in-frame rearrangements only. Not all clones are present; in checked studies, unresolved V genes account for under half, and no reason is known for the remainder. The sample includes 200,000 or so clones, with approximately 90% observed a single time. The ten largest account for around 2.3% of the sample. Sequences were obtained from peripheral blood. The receptors derive from a man between 65 and 79 years old with active or convalescent COVID-19.

This clone occurred once. V usage is TRBV14 and J usage is TRBJ2-3, with D unresolved. The CDR3 extends over 14 amino acids. Germline CDR1 is SGHDN and CDR2 is FVKESK. Trimming removed 4 bases from V and 2 bases from J, with 10 bases in between. This chain's CDR3 is CASSRPLYTDTQYF. As DNA, the CDR3 is TGTGCCAGCAGCCGGCCTCTTTACACAGATACGCAGTATTTT.

The chain has TRBV5-6 and TRBJ2-1; 16 bases align to TRBD2. V lost 4 bases, J lost 4 bases, and 5 bases stayed unmatched. This CDR3 has 17 residues. From germline, CDR1 is SGHDT and CDR2 YYEEEE. The CDR3 sequence: CASSQGLAGGRYNEQFF. In DNA, the CDR3 is TGTGCCAGCAGCCAGGGACTAGCGGGGGGGCGATACAATGAGCAGTTCTTC.

Concerning this clone: The DNA is left out, because the CDR3 cannot be placed on it with certainty; the CDR3 is given as TCRdb lists it. The genes are TRBV12-1 and TRBJ1-5; the D call TRBD1 from the table was never checked on the DNA. TRBV12-1 is shown as a pseudogene. The CDR3 numbers 16 amino acids, ends counted. The CDR3 region is CASSFGAGTGNQPQHF.

The chain uses TRBV10-3 and TRBJ2-1, with 9 bases matching TRBD2. The CDR3 is 14 amino acids. V lost 6 bases to trimming and J lost 6 bases; unmatched junction nucleotides: 6. From germline, CDR1 is ENHRY and CDR2 SYGVKD. This CDR3 reads CAIRTGTSFNEQFF. The DNA of the CDR3 is TGTGCCATCAGGACCGGGACTAGCTTCAATGAGCAGTTCTTC.

The genes are TRBV9 and TRBJ2-7, with 10 bases aligning to TRBD2. Germline V gives CDR1 SGDLS, CDR2 YYNGEE. Germline trimming cut 0 bases from V and 0 bases from J; bases unmatched to any gene: 3. The CDR3 is 16 residues long. Here the CDR3 reads CASSVGPSGSSYEQYF. CDR3 in DNA: TGTGCCAGCAGCGTAGGACCTAGCGGGAGCTCCTACGAGCAGTACTTC.

This rearrangement joins TRBV5-6 to TRBJ2-2; 8 nucleotides match TRBD1. J lost 6 bases, V lost 2 bases, and 9 bases had no gene match. Germline CDR1 is SGHDT and CDR2 is YYEEEE. The CDR3 is 16 residues long. The CDR3 protein is CASSFRGRGPSGELFF. The CDR3 DNA reads TGTGCCAGCAGCTTCAGGGGGCGCGGTCCTTCCGGGGAGCTGTTTTTT.

The genes are TRBV28 and TRBJ1-2, with a weak D call TRBD1 (6 bases). The V gene lost 4 bases and the J gene lost 7 bases, with 40 bases spanning the gap. Germline CDR1 reads MDHEN; CDR2 reads SYDVKM. There are 22 residues in the CDR3. The CDR3 region is CASSSGPRRWDKTSGRSGGYTF. For the CDR3, the DNA is TGTGCCAGCAGTTCAGGTCCCCGCCGTTGGGACAAGACCTCAGGAAGATCCGGTGGCTACACCTTC.

The chain couples TRBV5-6 to TRBJ2-3, with unresolved D. Germline assignment: CDR1 SGHDT and CDR2 YYEEEE. V lost 0 bases to trimming and J lost 4 bases, with 12 bases between them. This CDR3 is 15 amino acids long. The CDR3 DNA reads as TGTGCCAGCAGCTTGGTTGGTAGAAGTGCAGATACGCAGTATTTT. This codes for CASSLVGRSADTQYF.

The chain couples TRBV7-8 to TRBJ2-1; 8 bases are shared with TRBD1. The V gene end was trimmed by 3 bases and the J gene end by 13 bases; junction bases not matched to a gene: 11. This CDR3 comprises 14 residues. Germline values: CDR1 SGHVS, CDR2 FQNEAQ. The CDR3 DNA reads TGTGCCAGCAGCTTTGGGGGGACAGGTGGGTCACAGTTCTTC. This sequence encodes CASSFGGTGGSQFF.

V usage is TRBV7-2 and J usage is TRBJ2-2, with 13 bases fitting TRBD2. CDR3 length: 18 residues. V shed 1 base and J 5 bases; nucleotides not matched to a gene: 7. CDR1 and CDR2 from the germline V gene are SGHTA and FQGNSA. In DNA form, the CDR3 reads TGTGCCAGCAGCTTAGGACTAGCGGGGGGCCAGGCAACCGGGGAGCTGTTTTTT. Translated: CASSLGLAGGQATGELFF. The complete variable domain, with remaining parts taken from reference TRBV7-2 and TRBJ2-2, reads GAGVSQSPSNKVTEKGKDVELRCDPISGHTALYWYRQSLGQGLEFLIYFQGNSAPDKSGLPSDRFSAERTGGSVSTLTIQRTQQEDSAVYLCASSLGLAGGQATGELFFGEGSRLTVL.

The V and J genes are TRBV14 and TRBJ1-4; 8 bases fit TRBD1. Per the germline V gene, CDR1 is SGHDN and CDR2 is FVKESK. With V trimmed by 0 bases and J by 7 bases, 7 bases remained unmatched. CDR3 size: 16 residues. The CDR3 loop reads CASSQDLPGGGEKLFF. The CDR3 nucleotides are TGTGCCAGCAGCCAAGATCTTCCAGGGGGCGGTGAAAAACTGTTTTTT.

This clone was recorded once. The V and J genes are TRBV6-6 and TRBJ2-7; 8 bases line up with TRBD1. Germline V gene data show CDR1 as MNHNY and CDR2 as SVGAGI (reference sequence). Trimming cost V 7 bases and J 12 bases; bases outside gene matches: 20. This CDR3 is 15 amino acids long. The DNA for the CDR3 is TGTGCCAGCAAAAATCTGGGGGCAGGGGGCGAGATAATGTACTTC. Its translation is CASKNLGAGGEIMYF.

This clone appeared a few times. This CDR3 is CASRLEALREQYF. The CDR3 coding sequence is TGCGCCAGCAGGCTAGAGGCCCTGCGCGAGCAGTACTTC. The V call is TRBV5-1, the J call TRBJ2-7, with D unclear. Germline V gives CDR1 SGHRS, CDR2 YFSETQ. This CDR3 has 13 residues. Trimming removed 5 bases at V and 6 bases at J, with 15 bases between.